This T cell receptor beta chain is from a study of neurological immune-mediated disorders. Study conclusions and caveats: HTLV-1-associated myelopathy displayed the greatest TCR clonal expansion, and multiple sclerosis exhibited the smallest, lower than that of healthy controls. No expanded-clone CDR3 amino acid sequence recurred across subjects, suggesting private TCR-beta repertoires.

The CDR3 totals 16 residues. Trimming removed 8 bases at V and 0 bases at J, with 20 bases between. The germline V gene encodes CDR1 MDHEN and CDR2 SYDVKM. Time point in this sample: longitudinal time-point 3. Where libraries were unsorted, they were derived from 2 million PBMCs stored at -80 degrees C. 5'RACE generated cDNA with 10-nucleotide random UMIs. A single record per CDR3 protein comes from TCRdb applying MiXCR to the 5' RACE reads. The sample carries under 130,000 distinct CDR3 sequences, under 14% recorded once. This clonotype was counted many times. The antigen remains undetermined. The chain couples TRBV28 to TRBJ2-7; D ambiguous. The TCR was taken from a female donor with HTLV-1-associated myelopathy (HAM/TSP). Sequencing used PBMCs. CDR3 DNA sequence: TGTGCCAGCCCTAAGGCGCAAGGGAAAAACTCCTACGAGCAGTACTTC. Its translation is CASPKAQGKNSYEQYF.